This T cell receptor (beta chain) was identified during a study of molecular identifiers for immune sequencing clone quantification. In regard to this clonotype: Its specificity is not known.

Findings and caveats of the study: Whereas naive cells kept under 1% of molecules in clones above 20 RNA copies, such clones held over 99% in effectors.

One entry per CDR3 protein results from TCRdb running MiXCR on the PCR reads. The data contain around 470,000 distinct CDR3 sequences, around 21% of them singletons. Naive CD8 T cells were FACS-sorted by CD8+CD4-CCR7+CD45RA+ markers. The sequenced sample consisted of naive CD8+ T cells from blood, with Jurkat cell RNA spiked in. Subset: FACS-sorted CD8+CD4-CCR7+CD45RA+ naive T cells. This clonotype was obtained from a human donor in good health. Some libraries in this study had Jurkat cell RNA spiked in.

The CDR3 DNA reads as TGTGCCAGCAGTTTCCCCGGCGAAGATGAGCAGTTCTTC. This encodes CASSFPGEDEQFF. The V call is TRBV12-3 or TRBV12-4, the J call TRBJ2-1; no clear D gene. The CDR3 loop spans 13 amino acids. Trimming left V 3 bases short and J 8 bases short, with 11 bases between.